The present T cell receptor (beta chain) was sequenced within a study of cytomegalovirus exposure and HLA in healthy donors. Findings and caveats of the study: In a later analysis, the majority of CMV-associated beta chains seemingly showed HLA restriction.

A remark on this clone: Its specificity is not known.

There are 16 residues in the CDR3. V lost 4 bases, J lost 1 base, and 7 bases stayed unmatched. Germline CDR1 is SGHVS and CDR2 is FQNEAQ. The primer mix had 60 Vbeta and 13 Jbeta primers. The protocol was immunoSEQ multiplex PCR, while the TCRdb copy is restricted to in-frame clones and leaves out a portion. This sample carries some 150,000 clones, almost 85% of them seen once, and the ten largest clones take around 1.5%. The receptor comes from a man aged 25-45 years in good health and CMV-seropositive. Sequences were obtained from PBMCs. The J gene is TRBJ2-1, the V gene TRBV7-8; 7 bases match TRBD2. The CDR3 reads CASSSRGRDSYNEQFF. For the CDR3, the DNA is TGTGCCAGCAGCTCCCGCGGGAGAGATTCCTACAATGAGCAGTTCTTC.